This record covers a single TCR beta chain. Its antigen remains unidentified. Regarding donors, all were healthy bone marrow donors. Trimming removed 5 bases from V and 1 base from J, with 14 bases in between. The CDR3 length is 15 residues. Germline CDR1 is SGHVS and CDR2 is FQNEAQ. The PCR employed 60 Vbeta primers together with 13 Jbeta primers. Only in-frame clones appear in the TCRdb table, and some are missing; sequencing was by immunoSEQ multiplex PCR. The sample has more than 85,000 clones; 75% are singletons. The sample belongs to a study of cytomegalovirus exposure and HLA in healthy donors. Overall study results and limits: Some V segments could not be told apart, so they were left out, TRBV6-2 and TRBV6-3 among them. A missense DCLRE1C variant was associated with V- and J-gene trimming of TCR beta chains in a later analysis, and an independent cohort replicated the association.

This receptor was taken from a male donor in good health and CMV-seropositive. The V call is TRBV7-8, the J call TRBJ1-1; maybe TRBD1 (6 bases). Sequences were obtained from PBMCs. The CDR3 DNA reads TGTGCCAGCAGCCGAATCCAGGGGCCGAACACTGAAGCTTTCTTT. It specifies CASSRIQGPNTEAFF.